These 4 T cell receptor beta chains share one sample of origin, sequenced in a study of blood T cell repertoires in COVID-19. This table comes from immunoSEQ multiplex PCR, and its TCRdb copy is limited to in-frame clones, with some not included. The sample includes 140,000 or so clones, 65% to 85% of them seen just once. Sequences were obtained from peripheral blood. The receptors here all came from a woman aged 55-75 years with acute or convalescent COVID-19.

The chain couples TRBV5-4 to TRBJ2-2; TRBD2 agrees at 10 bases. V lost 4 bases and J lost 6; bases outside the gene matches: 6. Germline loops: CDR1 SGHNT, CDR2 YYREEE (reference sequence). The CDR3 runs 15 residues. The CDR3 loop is CASSPSGSVPGELFF. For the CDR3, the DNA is TGTGCCAGCAGCCCTAGCGGGAGCGTGCCCGGGGAGCTGTTTTTT.

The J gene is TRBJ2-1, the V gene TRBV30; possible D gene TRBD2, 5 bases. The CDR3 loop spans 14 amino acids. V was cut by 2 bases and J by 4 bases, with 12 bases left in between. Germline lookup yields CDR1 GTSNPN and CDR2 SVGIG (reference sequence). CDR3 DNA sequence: TGTGCCTGGAGTCTAGCCGCCTCGTACAATGAGCAGTTCTTC. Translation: CAWSLAASYNEQFF. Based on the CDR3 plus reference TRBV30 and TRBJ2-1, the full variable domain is SQTIHQWPATLVQPVGSPLSLECTVEGTSNPNLYWYRQAAGRGLQLLFYSVGIGQISSEVPQNLSASRPQDRQFILSSKKLLLSDSGFYLCAWSLAASYNEQFFGPGTRLTVL.

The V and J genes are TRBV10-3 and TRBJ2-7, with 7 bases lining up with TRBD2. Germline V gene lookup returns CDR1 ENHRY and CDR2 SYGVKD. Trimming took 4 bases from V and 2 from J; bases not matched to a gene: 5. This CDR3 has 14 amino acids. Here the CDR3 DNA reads TGTGCCATCAGTGCCGAGCGGGGACCCTACGAGCAGTACTTC. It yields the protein CAISAERGPYEQYF.

The CDR3 sequence is CATSDLPGRNANTGELFF. The CDR3 region has the DNA TGTGCCACCAGTGATTTGCCAGGGCGTAACGCGAACACCGGGGAGCTGTTTTTT. This rearrangement joins TRBV24-1 to TRBJ2-2, with D maybe TRBD1 (5 bases). The CDR3 is 18 amino acids. From germline, CDR1 is KGHDR and CDR2 SFDVKD. Deletions cut 0 bases from V and 0 bases from J, with 13 bases between.